Shown below are 15 T cell receptor beta chains from a single sample sequenced in a study of OX40 agonist ivuxolimab in advanced cancers. Assay used: immunoSEQ multiplex PCR; TCRdb lists only in-frame clones, some missing. The top ten clones hold roughly 0.5% of a sample with under 100,000 clones, more than 80% of them seen once. The specimen comprised CD4+ or CD8+ T cells sorted from blood, sampled in a trial of the OX40 agonist ivuxolimab. These receptor sequences come from an adult with an advanced solid tumor such as melanoma, head and neck, liver or kidney cancer.

The chain joins TRBV11-2 to TRBJ1-2; D possibly corresponds to TRBD1 (6 bases). CDR1 is SGHAT and CDR2 is FQNNGV in the germline V gene. Trimming left V 3 bases short and J 0 bases short, with 8 bases between. CDR3 length: 14 residues. This chain's CDR3 is CASSFGQSNYGYTF. DNA for the CDR3: TGTGCCAGCAGCTTCGGACAGTCTAACTATGGCTACACCTTC.

This clone was observed a few times. The rearrangement links TRBV29-1 to TRBJ1-4; weak D call: TRBD1 (5 bases). V lost 4 bases to trimming and J lost 4 bases, with 16 bases between them. Per germline, CDR1 SQVTM and CDR2 ANQGSEA. The CDR3 loop spans 15 amino acids. The CDR3 coding sequence is TGCAGCGTTGTATTAAGAGGGGCGGGTAATGAAAAACTGTTTTTT. It yields the protein CSVVLRGAGNEKLFF.

This clone was recorded a few times. The V call is TRBV20-1, the J call TRBJ1-2; D is ambiguous. Trimming removed 3 bases at V and 12 bases at J, with 11 bases between. Germline V gives CDR1 DFQATT, CDR2 SNEGSKA (reference sequence). The CDR3 is 10 amino acids. Here the CDR3 reads CSASRELNTF. CDR3 in DNA: TGCAGTGCTAGTAGAGAGTTGAACACCTTC.

The chain links TRBV6-1 to TRBJ2-3, with 8 bases aligning to TRBD2. Germline CDR1 reads MNHNS; CDR2 reads SASEGT. The CDR3 runs 15 residues. V trimming: 2 bases; J trimming: 1 base; junction bases outside the gene matches: 2. CDR3 amino acids: CASSEPRGGTDTQYF. For the CDR3, the DNA is TGTGCCAGCAGTGAACCGCGGGGGGGCACAGATACGCAGTATTTT.

The V and J genes are TRBV9 and TRBJ2-5; 7 nucleotides agree with TRBD1. The CDR3 covers 15 residues. The ends lost 2 bases at V and 1 base at J; junction bases unmatched: 5. Germline CDR1 and CDR2: SGDLS and YYNGEE. CDR3 sequence reads: CASSVAQGIQETQYF. CDR3 nucleotides: TGTGCCAGCAGCGTTGCACAGGGGATCCAAGAGACCCAGTACTTC.

The chain links TRBV5-1 to TRBJ2-3; D is perhaps TRBD2 (5 bases). The CDR3 covers 15 residues. The germline gives CDR1 SGHRS, CDR2 YFSETQ. V dropped 2 bases and J dropped 4 bases, with 14 bases sitting between them. CDR3 coding DNA: TGCGCCAGCAGCTTCTCCGGGATTGGCGCAGATACGCAGTATTTT. It translates to CASSFSGIGADTQYF.

This clone occurred once. The V gene is TRBV2, the J gene TRBJ2-3; D gene ambiguous. CDR1 and CDR2 from the germline V gene are SNHLY and FYNNEI. This CDR3 region has 14 residues. The V gene lost 6 bases and the J gene lost 0 bases, with 10 bases spanning the gap. CDR3 protein: CASSPAQSTDTQYF. For the CDR3, the DNA is TGTGCCAGCAGCCCTGCCCAAAGCACAGATACGCAGTATTTT.

This chain connects TRBV7-9 to TRBJ2-3; D may match TRBD1 or TRBD2 (5 bases each). V was clipped by 3 bases and J by 6 bases, with 22 bases between them. The CDR3 has 17 residues. Germline CDR1 is SEHNR and CDR2 is FQNEAQ (reference sequence). CDR3 protein: CASSFRGVPQAGDTQYF. The CDR3 nucleotides read TGTGCCAGCAGCTTCCGAGGGGTCCCACAAGCCGGGGATACGCAGTATTTT. Based on the CDR3 plus reference TRBV7-9 and TRBJ2-3, the full variable domain is DTGVSQNPRHKITKRGQNVTFRCDPISEHNRLYWYRQTLGQGPEFLTYFQNEAQLEKSRLLSDRFSAERPKGSFSTLEIQRTEQGDSAMYLCASSFRGVPQAGDTQYFGPGTRLTVL.

The rearrangement uses TRBV7-3 and TRBJ2-3; 7 bases align to TRBD2. The J segment lost 4 bases and the V segment lost 2 bases, leaving 6 bases of the junction unmatched. Germline values: CDR1 SGHTA, CDR2 FQGTGA. CDR3 size: 15 residues. The chain's CDR3 is CASSLGLDRSDTQYF. Here the CDR3 DNA reads TGTGCCAGCAGCTTAGGACTAGATCGTTCAGATACGCAGTATTTT.

This chain joins TRBV5-6 and TRBJ2-1; D is perhaps TRBD1 (6 bases). Germline CDR1 is SGHDT and CDR2 is YYEEEE. The ends were cut back, 0 bases at V and 0 bases at J, with 10 bases in the middle. This CDR3 is built from 16 residues. The CDR3 bases are TGTGCCAGCAGCTTGGAGGGGGTTAGCTCCTACAATGAGCAGTTCTTC. Residues: CASSLEGVSSYNEQFF.

The gene calls are TRBV7-3 and TRBJ2-3; 7 bases align to TRBD2. The germline CDR1 and CDR2 sequences are SGHTA and FQGTGA. Germline trimming cut 0 bases from V and 3 bases from J; bases unmatched to any gene: 9. This CDR3 comprises 17 residues. Here the CDR3 reads CASSLTGGLETTDTQYF. The CDR3 DNA reads TGTGCCAGCAGCTTAACGGGAGGGCTAGAAACGACAGATACGCAGTATTTT.

The genes are TRBV7-8 and TRBJ2-5; 7 nucleotides match TRBD1. V lost 5 bases, J lost 2 bases, and 5 bases stayed unmatched. Germline-derived CDR1 and CDR2 are SGHVS and FQNEAQ. The CDR3 contains 14 residues. The CDR3 sequence is CASSIGTAQETQYF. In nucleotides, the CDR3 is TGTGCCAGCAGCATCGGGACAGCTCAAGAGACCCAGTACTTC. The full variable domain, rest sourced from reference TRBV7-8 and TRBJ2-5, is GAGVSQSPRYKVAKRGQDVALRCDPISGHVSLFWYQQALGQGPEFLTYFQNEAQLDKSGLPSDRFFAERPEGSVSTLKIQRTQQEDSAVYLCASSIGTAQETQYFGPGTRLLVL.

In its sample, this clone was seen once. The V and J genes are TRBV28 and TRBJ1-2, with a tentative D call TRBD1 (5 bases). Trimming left V 4 bases short and J 4 bases short, with 10 bases between. The germline CDR1 and CDR2 sequences are MDHEN and SYDVKM. The CDR3 loop spans 13 amino acids. The CDR3 DNA reads TGTGCCAGCAGTTCTCGTGGGGCCTATGGCTACACCTTC. It encodes CASSSRGAYGYTF.

The chain links TRBV2 to TRBJ1-2; possible D gene TRBD1, 5 bases. Trimming took 4 bases from V and 8 from J, leaving 14 bases between them. This CDR3 spans 13 amino acids. CDR1 and CDR2 from the germline V gene are SNHLY and FYNNEI. The CDR3 sequence: CASSVSGRRGYTF. In DNA, the CDR3 is TGTGCCAGCAGTGTGTCAGGGCGGCGCGGCTACACCTTC.

This clone has just one count. The chain joins TRBV18 to TRBJ2-7, with D perhaps given as TRBD1 or TRBD2 (5 bases each). Germline CDR1 and CDR2: KGHSH and LQKENI. Deletions cut 3 bases from V and 0 bases from J, with 18 bases between. The CDR3 consists of 17 residues. DNA of the CDR3: TGTGCCAGCTCACCCGAACCCGGGACGGTCATCTCCTACGAGCAGTACTTC. This gives the protein CASSPEPGTVISYEQYF.